Shown below are 29 T cell receptor beta chains from a single sample sequenced in a study of T-cell reconstitution after alpha-beta-depleted transplantation in children. Unique molecular identifiers were used in preparing the TCRbeta library. TCRdb re-called the PCR reads through MiXCR, storing one row per CDR3 protein. This sample carries hundreds of thousands of distinct CDR3 sequences, roughly 11% of them seen once, and the ten largest clones take 28%. The specimen comprised PBMCs, sampled before TCRalphabeta/CD19-depleted stem cell transplant. The source of these receptors is a child in the first two years of life with acute myeloid leukemia, due to receive a stem cell transplant.

In its sample, this clonotype was seen many times. The rearrangement links TRBV13 to TRBJ1-4; D unresolved. The CDR3 totals 16 residues. V lost 4 bases to trimming and J lost 10 bases, with 22 bases between them. From germline, CDR1 is PRHDT and CDR2 FYEKMQ (reference sequence). The CDR3 region has the DNA TGTGCCAGCAGCTCGGCCCGGGAGGTTGGTCGACGAAAACTGTTTTTT. Translation: CASSSAREVGRRKLFF.

This clonotype was seen at least ten times. This chain joins TRBV6-5 and TRBJ1-2; perhaps TRBD1 as D (5 bases). Looked up from germline, CDR1 is MNHEY and CDR2 is SVGAGI. Trimming shortened V by 2 bases and J by 2 bases, and 9 bases separated the two germline ends. This CDR3 spans 14 amino acids. CDR3 loop: CASSYRDGNYGYTF. CDR3 in DNA: TGTGCCAGCAGTTACCGGGACGGGAACTATGGCTACACCTTC.

In its sample, this clonotype was seen many times. The V gene is TRBV5-1, the J gene TRBJ2-7, with D uncertain. The CDR3 consists of 14 residues. Trimming cost V 4 bases and J 4 bases, with 15 bases left between them. Germline V gives CDR1 SGHRS, CDR2 YFSETQ. This CDR3 is CASSASYGSYEQYF. Written as DNA, the CDR3 is TGCGCCAGCAGCGCCTCTTATGGATCATACGAGCAGTACTTC.

This clonotype appeared many times. The V gene is TRBV10-3, the J gene TRBJ1-5, with a tentative D call TRBD1 (5 bases). V was clipped by 3 bases and J by 3 bases, with 15 bases between them. Looked up from germline, CDR1 is ENHRY and CDR2 is SYGVKD. CDR3 length equals 16 residues. CDR3 in DNA: TGTGCCATCAGTGAAACAGGCACTAGCGTCAATCAGCCCCAGCATTTT. This codes for CAISETGTSVNQPQHF.

This clonotype has ten or more counts. The chain joins TRBV20-1 to TRBJ1-5; D perhaps matches TRBD1 (5 bases). This CDR3 is built from 13 residues. Trimming took off 6 bases at V and 5 bases at J, with 14 bases between the two ends. CDR1 is DFQATT and CDR2 is SNEGSKA in the germline V gene (reference sequence). CDR3 DNA sequence: TGCAGTGCCCGGGTCGGGGGAGATCAGCCCCAGCATTTT. It yields the protein CSARVGGDQPQHF.

This clonotype came up many times. The chain combines TRBV5-1 with TRBJ1-2, with a weak D call TRBD1 (5 bases). CDR1 is SGHRS, CDR2 YFSETQ, per germline. Trimming pared 2 bases from V and 3 bases from J, leaving 14 bases between. The CDR3 is 15 residues long. The CDR3, as DNA: TGCGCCAGCAGCTTATCGGGGGTTTTTTACTATGGCTACACCTTC. Translating it yields CASSLSGVFYYGYTF.

This clonotype has ten or more counts. This chain uses TRBV5-5 with TRBJ1-1; the D is unclear. CDR3 length: 15 amino acids. V lost 4 bases to trimming and J lost 2 bases, with 15 bases between them. Germline V gene sequence: CDR1 SGHKS, CDR2 YYEKEE (reference sequence). The CDR3 region is CASSDTPRFNTEAFF. DNA for the CDR3: TGTGCCAGCAGCGACACCCCGAGATTCAACACTGAAGCTTTCTTT.

This chain uses TRBV5-1 with TRBJ1-1; TRBD1 aligns across 10 bases. Trimming removed 0 bases from V and 5 bases from J; junction bases left unmatched: 7. Germline V gene data show CDR1 as SGHRS and CDR2 as YFSETQ. This CDR3 is built from 16 residues. The CDR3 protein is CASSLGQGAGRTEAFF. The DNA for the CDR3 is TGCGCCAGCAGCTTGGGACAGGGGGCAGGTAGGACTGAAGCTTTCTTT.

This clonotype was detected many times. J is TRBJ2-5 and V is TRBV29-1, with a possible D match to TRBD1 (6 bases). Trimming cost V 3 bases and J 3 bases, with 11 bases left between them. In germline, CDR1 is SQVTM, CDR2 ANQGSEA. The CDR3 totals 13 residues. The CDR3 protein is CSVEWGQEETQYF. The CDR3 DNA sequence: TGCAGCGTTGAGTGGGGGCAGGAAGAGACCCAGTACTTC.

This clonotype was observed at least ten times. This sequence joins TRBV5-1 and TRBJ2-1; D tentatively reads TRBD1 or TRBD2 (6 bases each). Germline CDR1 and CDR2: SGHRS and YFSETQ. The CDR3 totals 13 residues. V lost 1 base to trimming and J lost 10 bases, with 12 bases between them. CDR3 DNA: TGCGCCAGCAGCTTGCGGGGGCCAAGGGAGCAGTTCTTC. Protein sequence: CASSLRGPREQFF.

On this clonotype: A clone one base away is much larger, so this may be a read error. The rearrangement links TRBV7-2 to TRBJ1-5, with TRBD1 identical over 8 bases. The CDR3 has 13 residues. Per germline, CDR1 SGHTA and CDR2 FQGNSA. CDR3 nucleotides: TGTGTCAGCAGCCTGGACAGGGAGCAGCCCCAGCATTTT. Protein product: CVSSLDREQPQHF.

In this sample, this clonotype turned up many times. This sequence joins TRBV7-2 and TRBJ2-7, with TRBD1 matching over 8 bases. Germline V CDR1 and CDR2: SGHTA, FQGNSA. Trimming took 5 bases from V and 2 from J; bases not matched to a gene: 2. The CDR3 runs 13 residues. The CDR3: CASSPDRAYEQYF. The DNA of the CDR3 is TGTGCCAGCAGCCCGGACAGGGCCTACGAGCAGTACTTC.

This rearrangement joins TRBV21-1 to TRBJ2-7; the table's D call of TRBD2 was not tested on the DNA. TRBV21-1 is marked as a pseudogene. The CDR3 has 15 residues. The chain's CDR3 is CAPTPRLAGPYEQYF. CDR3 bases: TGTGCCCCGACACCGAGACTAGCGGGGCCCTACGAGCAGTACTTC.

The V gene is TRBV4-1, the J gene TRBJ2-1, with 10 nucleotides matching TRBD1. V shed 1 base, J shed 7 bases, and the junction held 7 bases outside the gene matches. Germline V gene lookup returns CDR1 MGHRA and CDR2 YSYEKL. CDR3 size: 16 residues. The CDR3 protein is CASSQAPGQGKNEQFF. Here the CDR3 DNA reads TGCGCCAGCAGCCAAGCCCCGGGACAGGGGAAAAATGAGCAGTTCTTC.

This clonotype was detected many times. This chain connects TRBV20-1 to TRBJ2-1; D unresolved. The CDR3 totals 15 residues. V lost 2 bases, J lost 0 bases, and 11 bases lay in between. CDR1 is DFQATT, CDR2 SNEGSKA, per germline (reference sequence). The CDR3 DNA follows: TGCAGTGCTAGAACCGACAAGTCCTCCTACAATGAGCAGTTCTTC. Its protein is CSARTDKSSYNEQFF.

In regard to this clonotype: A junction end diverges from the germline sequence, so it may reflect a read error. The chain couples TRBV20-1 to TRBJ2-7, with TRBD2 matching 11 bases. The CDR3 is 16 residues long. The germline CDR1 and CDR2 sequences are DFQATT and SNEGSKA (reference sequence). As DNA, the CDR3 is TGCTGTGCTAGAGCCAGGGTAGCGGGAGGGAGGTACGAGCAGTACTTC. Its translation: CCARARVAGGRYEQYF.

This clonotype was found many times. The V call is TRBV18, the J call TRBJ2-1; 14 bases fit TRBD2. V trimming: 6 bases; J trimming: 2 bases; junction bases outside the gene matches: 9. The CDR3 has 18 amino acids. In germline, CDR1 is KGHSH, CDR2 LQKENI. The CDR3 sequence: CASSSGTSGRVPYNEQFF. The CDR3 region has the DNA TGTGCCAGCTCCTCCGGGACTAGCGGGAGAGTACCCTACAATGAGCAGTTCTTC. The whole variable domain, filled in from reference TRBV18 and TRBJ2-1, reads NAGVMQNPRHLVRRRGQEARLRCSPMKGHSHVYWYRQLPEEGLKFMVYLQKENIIDESGMPKERFSAEFPKEGPSILRIQQVVRGDSAAYFCASSSGTSGRVPYNEQFFGPGTRLTVL.

This clonotype was seen repeatedly, ten times or more. This chain uses TRBV20-1 with TRBJ2-7, with D maybe TRBD2 (6 bases). Germline V gives CDR1 DFQATT, CDR2 SNEGSKA (reference sequence). Trimming took 3 bases from V and 0 from J, leaving 6 bases between them. CDR3 length equals 12 residues. CDR3 region: CSASGSSYEQYF. CDR3 DNA: TGCAGTGCTAGCGGGAGCTCCTACGAGCAGTACTTC.

This clonotype came up many times. This sequence joins TRBV12-3 or TRBV12-4 and TRBJ2-1, with no clear D. The CDR3 sequence is 11 residues long. V shed 2 bases and J shed 7 bases, with 3 bases lying between them. The CDR3 sequence is CASSLMNEQFF. DNA for the CDR3: TGTGCCAGCAGTTTAATGAATGAGCAGTTCTTC.

Many counts were recorded for this clonotype. The gene calls are TRBV20-1 and TRBJ1-6; D gene uncertain. V dropped 2 bases and J dropped 6 bases, with 11 bases sitting between them. The germline CDR1 and CDR2 sequences are DFQATT and SNEGSKA (reference sequence). The CDR3 spans 14 residues. This CDR3 reads CSARLGRPNSPLHF. The CDR3 DNA sequence: TGCAGTGCTAGATTAGGCAGACCTAATTCACCCCTCCACTTT.

Many counts were recorded for this clonotype. V usage is TRBV6-5 and J usage is TRBJ2-3; D is undetermined. The V end was cut by 0 bases, the J end by 0 bases, with 7 bases between. This CDR3 contains 15 residues. CDR1 is MNHEY and CDR2 is SVGAGI in the germline V gene. The CDR3 nucleotides read TGTGCCAGCAGTTACTCGGTCGGGAGCACAGATACGCAGTATTTT. Translated: CASSYSVGSTDTQYF.

V is TRBV6-1 and J is TRBJ2-7; 9 bases are shared with TRBD2. The germline CDR1 and CDR2 sequences are MNHNS and SASEGT. This CDR3 region has 15 residues. J lost 0 bases, V lost 6 bases, and 6 bases had no gene match. CDR3 DNA sequence: TGTGCCAGCAGCACGACTAGCGGAGCCTCCTACGAGCAGTACTTC. It translates to CASSTTSGASYEQYF.

This clonotype showed up many times. This chain links TRBV20-1 with TRBJ2-7, with D maybe TRBD2 (5 bases). Germline values: CDR1 DFQATT, CDR2 SNEGSKA (reference sequence). The CDR3 contains 14 residues. The V end was cut by 3 bases, the J end by 0 bases, with 12 bases between. CDR3 in DNA: TGCAGTGCTAGGACCCGACTACGCTCCTACGAGCAGTACTTC. This translates into CSARTRLRSYEQYF.

At least ten counts were recorded for this clonotype. The chain combines TRBV5-1 with TRBJ2-2, with D uncertain. The CDR3 length is 14 residues. V was cut by 3 bases and J by 4 bases, with 10 bases left in between. Germline V gives CDR1 SGHRS, CDR2 YFSETQ. CDR3 in DNA: TGCGCCAGCAGCTCCCCGACGCCCACCGGGGAGCTGTTTTTT. It translates to CASSSPTPTGELFF.

This clonotype was seen many times. This chain connects TRBV7-2 to TRBJ2-4, with 8 bases identical to TRBD1. The CDR3 extends over 14 amino acids. Germline V CDR1 and CDR2: SGHTA, FQGNSA. V trimming: 7 bases; J trimming: 4 bases; junction bases outside the gene matches: 6. The chain's CDR3 is CASNWGQAKNIQYF. The CDR3 DNA reads as TGTGCCAGCAACTGGGGACAGGCTAAAAACATTCAGTACTTC.

This clonotype was picked up many times. The J gene is TRBJ1-6, the V gene TRBV20-1; D is ambiguous. Per the germline V gene, CDR1 is DFQATT and CDR2 is SNEGSKA (reference sequence). CDR3 length: 15 residues. The V and J ends lost 2 bases and 0 bases respectively, with 8 bases between them. In nucleotides, the CDR3 is TGCAGTGCTAGAATGAGGAGCTCCTATAATTCACCCCTCCACTTT. Amino acid sequence: CSARMRSSYNSPLHF.

At least ten counts were recorded for this clonotype. This rearrangement joins TRBV7-8 to TRBJ2-7; 7 bases are a match to TRBD1. Germline loops: CDR1 SGHVS, CDR2 FQNEAQ. The length of the CDR3 is 15 residues. V trimming: 5 bases; J trimming: 3 bases; junction bases outside the gene matches: 10. The CDR3 region is CASSQGTANRYEQYF. The CDR3 DNA sequence: TGTGCCAGCAGCCAGGGGACAGCGAATCGCTACGAGCAGTACTTC.

In its sample, this clonotype was seen many times. V and J are TRBV6-6 and TRBJ2-5; D unresolved. The germline gives CDR1 MNHNY, CDR2 SVGAGI (reference sequence). The CDR3 runs to 12 residues. V lost 4 bases and J lost 4, with 7 bases in between. The CDR3 region has the DNA TGTGCCAGCAGTTTTTCCACAGAGACCCAGTACTTC. Its protein is CASSFSTETQYF.

This rearrangement joins TRBV10-3 to TRBJ2-2, with unresolved D. This CDR3 spans 12 amino acids. Germline V gives CDR1 ENHRY, CDR2 SYGVKD. V was pared by 3 bases and J by 3 bases, with 2 bases between. The CDR3 is CAISEDTGELFF. The CDR3 nucleotides read TGTGCCATCAGTGAAGACACCGGGGAGCTGTTTTTT.